This T cell receptor beta chain was found in a study of T cells in Graves' hyperthyroidism and ophthalmopathy. Template material for amplifying TCR beta CDR3 regions consisted of RNA transcripts. HTBI primers drove first-round RT-PCR of the TCR CDR3. Each CDR3 protein is one row after TCRdb ran MiXCR on the multiplex PCR reads. The table shows about 610,000 distinct CDR3 sequences, with around 42% occurring only once. This receptor was identified in a woman aged 18-30 years with Graves' hyperthyroidism. The material sequenced was peripheral blood or thyroid tissue (not recorded which).

The CDR3 DNA reads as TGCAGTGCTAGGGTAGAAGCGGGAGTAAGCACAGATACGCAGTATTTT. Its protein product is CSARVEAGVSTDTQYF. The chain is built from TRBV20-1 and TRBJ2-3; 8 bases map to TRBD2. Looked up from germline, CDR1 is DFQATT and CDR2 is SNEGSKA (reference sequence). CDR3 size: 16 residues. The J segment lost 0 bases and the V segment lost 3 bases, leaving 8 bases of the junction unmatched.